These 9 T cell receptor beta chains were all obtained from the same sample, sequenced in a study of response to subunit inactivated influenza vaccine. TCRdb re-analysed the RT-PCR reads in MiXCR, keeping a single row per CDR3 protein. The sample has around 190,000 distinct CDR3 sequences; under 15% are singletons. The sequenced sample was CD8+ T cells sorted from PBMCs, obtained 4 to 6 days after vaccination. These receptors originate from a man between 45 and 60 years old who received an inactivated influenza vaccine.

This chain uses TRBV4-3 with TRBJ1-6; TRBD1 might be the D (6 bases). Deletions cut 2 bases from V and 5 bases from J, with 10 bases between. The CDR3 length is 15 residues. The germline V gene encodes CDR1 LGHNA and CDR2 YSLEER. The CDR3 nucleotides are TGCGCCAGCAGCCAAAGAGGACAGAATAATTCACCCCTCCACTTT. Translation: CASSQRGQNNSPLHF.

The gene calls are TRBV7-9 and TRBJ2-2, with 8 positions matching TRBD1. Germline CDR1 is SEHNR and CDR2 is FQNEAQ (reference sequence). This CDR3 region has 14 residues. The J segment lost 1 base and the V segment lost 8 bases, leaving 3 bases of the junction unmatched. CDR3 in DNA: TGTGCCAGCTCAGGGGGCAAGAACACCGGGGAGCTGTTTTTT. Protein sequence: CASSGGKNTGELFF.

V is TRBV11-2 and J is TRBJ1-2; no firm D call. Germline values: CDR1 SGHAT, CDR2 FQNNGV. The CDR3 is made up of 15 amino acids. Trimming removed 7 bases at V and 2 bases at J, with 17 bases between. The CDR3 region is CASNDFREGNYGYTF. The CDR3 bases are TGTGCCAGCAACGATTTTCGTGAGGGAAACTATGGCTACACCTTC. The entire variable domain, with the rest obtained from reference TRBV11-2 and TRBJ1-2, is as follows: EAGVAQSPRYKIIEKRQSVAFWCNPISGHATLYWYQQILGQGPKLLIQFQNNGVVDDSQLPKDRFSAERLKGVDSTLKIQPAKLEDSAVYLCASNDFREGNYGYTFGSGTRLTVV.

This clonotype was observed a handful of times. The rearrangement links TRBV5-6 to TRBJ2-4, with D hard to call. Germline V CDR1 and CDR2: SGHDT, YYEEEE. V shed 0 bases and J shed 8 bases, with 15 bases lying between them. CDR3 length equals 15 residues. The CDR3 spells CASSLGPQLGDIQYF. CDR3 DNA sequence: TGTGCCAGCAGCTTGGGGCCCCAACTTGGGGACATTCAGTACTTC.

The sample holds a few counts of this clonotype. This rearrangement joins TRBV6-2 or TRBV6-3 to TRBJ2-1; D ambiguous. Trimming left V 2 bases short and J 12 bases short, with 8 bases between. CDR3 size: 11 residues. CDR1 MNHEY and CDR2 SVGEGT come from the germline V gene. CDR3 sequence: CASSYNSGQFF. The CDR3 DNA reads as TGTGCCAGCAGTTACAACTCTGGGCAGTTCTTC.

The chain joins TRBV6-7 to TRBJ2-1, with D perhaps assigned TRBD1 or TRBD2 (5 bases each). TRBV6-7 is recorded as an ORF, its role being uncertain. CDR3 length equals 18 residues. Trimming removed 8 bases at V and 4 bases at J, with 27 bases between. As DNA, the CDR3 is TGTGCCAGCTGTTCCCCCCTAGGCCGGGGCGGGTCTTACAATGAGCAGTTCTTC. This codes for CASCSPLGRGGSYNEQFF.

Ten or more counts support this clonotype. The genes are TRBV5-1 and TRBJ2-7; TRBD1 matches 9 bases. The CDR3 has 14 residues. V dropped 3 bases and J dropped 3; count of bases not matched to a gene: 4. The germline V gene has CDR1 SGHRS and CDR2 YFSETQ. CDR3 nucleotide sequence: TGCGCCAGCAGCTCGGGACAGGGACTCTACGAGCAGTACTTC. This codes for CASSSGQGLYEQYF. The whole variable domain, remainder taken from reference TRBV5-1 and TRBJ2-7, is KAGVTQTPRYLIKTRGQQVTLSCSPISGHRSVSWYQQTPGQGLQFLFEYFSETQRNKGNFPGRFSGRQFSNSRSEMNVSTLELGDSALYLCASSSGQGLYEQYFGPGTRLTVT.

This clonotype occurred a few times. The rearrangement links TRBV6-1 to TRBJ2-5; D may be TRBD2 (6 bases). CDR1 MNHNS and CDR2 SASEGT come from the germline V gene. CDR3 size: 15 residues. V was clipped by 5 bases and J by 2 bases, with 15 bases between them. The CDR3 coding sequence is TGTGCCAGCAGTATCTCCCCGGCGGGGCAAGAGACCCAGTACTTC. As protein: CASSISPAGQETQYF.

V and J are TRBV9 and TRBJ2-7; D is unclear. The germline V gene has CDR1 SGDLS and CDR2 YYNGEE. CDR3 length: 13 amino acids. Trimming took 0 bases from V and 1 from J, leaving 5 bases between them. The CDR3 loop is CASSVGTSYEQYF. The CDR3 DNA reads as TGTGCCAGCAGCGTAGGCACATCCTACGAGCAGTACTTC.